These 5 T cell receptor beta chains came from one sample sequenced in a study of T-cell memory formation after mild COVID-19. TCRdb re-derived calls from the 5' RACE reads in MiXCR, one entry per CDR3 protein. The data show 550,000 to 600,000 distinct CDR3 sequences, 17% seen once. Sequenced input: PBMCs or a T cell subset sorted from them (not recorded which). The receptor set was obtained from an adult woman who had mild COVID-19 (a few samples of this study predate the infection). Cell type and time point are not known.

The V and J genes are TRBV5-6 and TRBJ2-7; the match to TRBD2 covers 8 bases. CDR3 length equals 16 residues. Germline V CDR1 and CDR2: SGHDT, YYEEEE. Losses at the gene ends were 4 bases for V and 2 bases for J; bases not matched to a gene: 11. CDR3 loop: CASSPPVGRGAYEQYF. CDR3 DNA: TGTGCCAGCAGCCCCCCAGTCGGGCGGGGGGCCTACGAGCAGTACTTC. Drawing the rest from reference TRBV5-6 and TRBJ2-7, the complete variable domain is DAGVTQSPTHLIKTRGQQVTLRCSPKSGHDTVSWYQQALGQGPQFIFQYYEEEERQRGNFPDRFSGHQFPNYSSELNVNALLLGDSALYLCASSPPVGRGAYEQYFGPGTRLTVT.

This clonotype was detected a few times. V is TRBV29-1 and J is TRBJ2-7, with TRBD1 identical over 10 bases. Germline CDR1 SQVTM, CDR2 ANQGSEA. The ends lost 4 bases at V and 3 bases at J; junction bases unmatched: 6. The CDR3 loop spans 14 amino acids. This CDR3 reads CSVVRTGGYYEQYF. CDR3 coding DNA: TGCAGCGTTGTCCGGACAGGGGGATACTACGAGCAGTACTTC.

This clonotype was detected ten times or more. The chain joins TRBV9 to TRBJ2-2; possibly TRBD2 for D (7 bases). Trimming shortened V by 2 bases and J by 3 bases, and 17 bases separated the two germline ends. Germline loops: CDR1 SGDLS, CDR2 YYNGEE. The CDR3 contains 17 residues. For the CDR3, the DNA is TGTGCCAGCAGCGTTAGGGGGGGGGCCGTCGACACCGGGGAGCTGTTTTTT. Protein sequence: CASSVRGGAVDTGELFF.

The genes are TRBV7-3 and TRBJ2-2; tentatively, D is TRBD1 (5 bases). V was pared by 1 base and J by 2 bases, with 11 bases between. The CDR3 runs 16 residues. Germline lookup yields CDR1 SGHTA and CDR2 FQGTGA. CDR3 amino acids: CASSLIPTANTGELFF. The CDR3 nucleotides read TGTGCCAGCAGCTTAATTCCGACAGCCAACACCGGGGAGCTGTTTTTT.

J is TRBJ1-2 and V is TRBV29-1; perhaps TRBD1 as D (5 bases). Germline CDR1 reads SQVTM; CDR2 reads ANQGSEA. Trimming cost V 6 bases and J 5 bases, with 19 bases left between them. The CDR3 extends over 14 amino acids. The CDR3 protein is CSVGEGLSRYGYTF. In DNA form, the CDR3 reads TGCAGCGTCGGAGAGGGGCTATCTCGGTATGGCTACACCTTC.